This T cell receptor beta chain is from a study of blood T cell repertoires in COVID-19. Seattle patient enrollment occurred during active infection, with longitudinal follow-up thereafter. V shed 3 bases and J shed 7 bases, with 13 bases lying between them. Germline V CDR1 and CDR2: SGHAT, FQNNGV. The CDR3 length is 14 residues. Per the study methods: Amplification with reference gene primers provided the estimates of nucleated cell counts. The table came from immunoSEQ multiplex PCR; TCRdb's copy has only in-frame clones and leaves some out. The V and J calls and clone size are taken from that table; D and trimming were inferred from the DNA. The sample contains approximately 200,000 clones, about 93% of which appear only once.

The chain couples TRBV11-2 to TRBJ1-5; a weak D match, TRBD1 (6 bases). This TCR was recovered from a man aged 25 to 40 with COVID-19, enrolled during active disease. Specimen: peripheral blood. CDR3 nucleotides: TGTGCCAGCAGCTTTAAGGGGGTCGAGCAGCCCCAGCATTTT. It yields the protein CASSFKGVEQPQHF. Complete variable domain (other parts from reference TRBV11-2 and TRBJ1-5): EAGVAQSPRYKIIEKRQSVAFWCNPISGHATLYWYQQILGQGPKLLIQFQNNGVVDDSQLPKDRFSAERLKGVDSTLKIQPAKLEDSAVYLCASSFKGVEQPQHFGDGTRLSIL.